The 7 T cell receptor beta chains below were found in one sample sequenced in a study of OX40 agonist ivuxolimab in advanced cancers. Sequenced by immunoSEQ multiplex PCR; TCRdb stores in-frame clones only, minus some. The sample contains over 50,000 clones, approximately 83% of which appear only once. This material consisted of CD4+ or CD8+ T cells sorted from blood, taken in a trial of the OX40 agonist ivuxolimab. These TCRs come from an adult with an advanced solid tumor such as melanoma, head and neck, liver or kidney cancer.

The CDR3 DNA follows: TGCGCCAGCAGCTTGGTCCCGGGGAACACTGAAGCTTTCTTT. Translated, it gives CASSLVPGNTEAFF. The chain has TRBV5-1 and TRBJ1-1; unclear D gene. Trimming pared 0 bases from V and 1 base from J, leaving 7 bases between. Germline V gene lookup returns CDR1 SGHRS and CDR2 YFSETQ. This CDR3 is 14 amino acids long.

The chain couples TRBV6-1 to TRBJ1-2; D gene uncertain. The V end was cut by 4 bases, the J end by 5 bases, with 20 bases between. The CDR3 runs 16 residues. CDR1 and CDR2 from the germline V gene are MNHNS and SASEGT. The DNA of the CDR3 is TGTGCCAGCAGTGTGGGCACACTCAGAGTGGGGTATGGCTACACCTTC. This gives the protein CASSVGTLRVGYGYTF.

The rearrangement links TRBV7-2 to TRBJ2-1; 12 nucleotides align to TRBD2. With V trimmed by 3 bases and J by 5 bases, 5 bases remained unmatched. This CDR3 contains 16 residues. CDR1 is SGHTA and CDR2 is FQGNSA in the germline V gene. The CDR3 region is CASSFLAGGFNNEQFF. The CDR3, as DNA: TGTGCCAGCAGCTTTCTAGCGGGGGGGTTCAACAATGAGCAGTTCTTC.

V usage is TRBV27 and J usage is TRBJ1-1; TRBD1 might be the D (6 bases). V was clipped by 6 bases and J by 14 bases, with 16 bases between them. CDR3 length: 11 residues. Germline-derived CDR1 and CDR2 are MNHEY and SMNVEV (reference sequence). CDR3 loop: CASSLGGRRFF. The DNA of the CDR3 is TGTGCCAGCAGCCTGGGGGGGCGGCGGTTCTTT.

CDR3: CASSHRGRDNEQFF. For the CDR3, the DNA is TGTGCCAGCAGCCACAGGGGTAGGGACAATGAGCAGTTCTTC. The genes are TRBV4-2 and TRBJ2-1, with D maybe TRBD1 (6 bases). The CDR3 sequence is 14 residues long. V was cut by 3 bases and J by 5 bases, with 11 bases left in between. CDR1 LGHNA and CDR2 YNFKEQ come from the germline V gene.

The chain employs TRBV29-1 and TRBJ2-7; TRBD1 matches at 7 bases. The CDR3 is made up of 14 amino acids. Germline V gives CDR1 SQVTM, CDR2 ANQGSEA. J was trimmed by 3 bases and V by 5 bases; bases with no gene match: 10. Here the CDR3 reads CSVKTTGIGYEQYF. The CDR3, as DNA: TGCAGCGTTAAAACGACAGGGATCGGCTACGAGCAGTACTTC.

This chain connects TRBV2 to TRBJ1-2; D remains unclear. The CDR3 contains 12 residues. Germline V lookup: CDR1 SNHLY, CDR2 FYNNEI. Trimming shortened V by 2 bases and J by 7 bases, and 8 bases separated the two germline ends. The CDR3 DNA follows: TGTGCCAGCAGTGAATCGGATTCTGGCTACACCTTC. Its protein product is CASSESDSGYTF. The full variable domain, rest sourced from reference TRBV2 and TRBJ1-2, is EPEVTQTPSHQVTQMGQEVILRCVPISNHLYFYWYRQILGQKVEFLVSFYNNEISEKSEIFDDQFSVERPDGSNFTLKIRSTKLEDSAMYFCASSESDSGYTFGSGTRLTVV.